Listed below are T cell receptor beta chains from one sample, sequenced in a study of T cell responses to AZD1222 COVID-19 vaccine. Only in-frame clones appear in the TCRdb table, and some are missing; sequencing was by immunoSEQ multiplex PCR. The sample holds roughly 140,000 clones, roughly 92% seen once. The input for sequencing was peripheral blood, taken on day 0 of AZD1222 vaccination. These receptors all stem from an adult in good health. Both conserved end residues are part of each CDR3. The D gene is left open where the match is weak. The size field is filled for only some rows; it gives once, few, many or a size class.

J,size,V,D,DNA,CDR3
TRBJ2-3,.,TRBV2,.,TGTGCCAGCATCTTAGCGAGTAACACAGATACGCAGTATTTT,CASILASNTDTQYF
TRBJ2-1,.,TRBV27,.,TGTGCCAGCAGTTTTGCCTTAGGATACAATGAGCAGTTCTTC,CASSFALGYNEQFF
TRBJ2-3,once,TRBV2,.,TGTGCCAGCAGTGAATCGGCGGCAACCCGCACAGATACGCAGTATTTT,CASSESAATRTDTQYF
TRBJ2-5,once,TRBV2,.,TGTGCCAGCAGTGGCGGACAGGGAGGGCAAGAGACCCAGTACTTC,CASSGGQGGQETQYF
TRBJ2-7,.,TRBV5-6,TRBD2,TGTGCCAGCAGCTTGTCCTTAAGCGGGACCTACGAGCAGTACTTC,CASSLSLSGTYEQYF
TRBJ2-7,.,TRBV24-1,TRBD1,TGTGCCACCAGTGACCGCAGACACAATGGCTTAACAGGGGGCGCCCATGGGAACGAGCAGTACTTC,CATSDRRHNGLTGGAHGNEQYF
TRBJ1-2,.,TRBV10-3,.,TGTGCCATCAGTGGTGCAGGGGAGGGCTACACCTTC,CAISGAGEGYTF
TRBJ2-2,.,TRBV13,TRBD2,TGTGCCAGCAGCTTACGGGGGGATGGCACCGGGGAGCTGTTTTTT,CASSLRGDGTGELFF
TRBJ2-7,.,TRBV27,TRBD1,TGTGCCAGCAAGAGAACAGGGGTCTACGAGCAGTACTTC,CASKRTGVYEQYF
TRBJ1-2,.,TRBV5-1,.,TGCGCCAGCAGCTTAGCAGGTTTGAGCGGCTACACCTTC,CASSLAGLSGYTF
TRBJ1-2,.,TRBV27,.,TGTGCCAGCAGTTTATGGGGCGTACAGGGTTCCAATGGCTACACCTTC,CASSLWGVQGSNGYTF
TRBJ1-2,.,TRBV28,TRBD1,TGTGCCAGCAGTTTGTCAGGGGGGGGCTATGGCTACACCTTC,CASSLSGGGYGYTF
TRBJ2-4,.,TRBV7-9,.,TGTGCCAGCAGCTTGGGACGGACGGCCCAAAACATTCAGTACTTC,CASSLGRTAQNIQYF
TRBJ2-7,.,TRBV27,TRBD1,TGTGCCAGCAGAATCATACAGGGGTCCTACGAGCAGTACTTC,CASRIIQGSYEQYF
TRBJ2-2,.,TRBV30,.,TGTGCCTCACGAACAAGGGGGTACACCGGGGAGCTGTTTTTT,CASRTRGYTGELFF
TRBJ1-3,.,TRBV9,.,TGTGCCAGCAGCAACAGGGACTACGGAAACACCATATATTTT,CASSNRDYGNTIYF
TRBJ1-4,.,TRBV28,.,TGTGCCAGCAGCCGCAGGGATACTAATGAAAAACTGTTTTTT,CASSRRDTNEKLFF
TRBJ2-3,.,TRBV5-4,.,TGTGCCAGCAGCTTGGACAGCACAGATACGCAGTATTTT,CASSLDSTDTQYF
TRBJ1-5,once,TRBV28,.,TGTGCCAGCACCAGATCAGGGTTTCAGCCCCAGCATTTT,CASTRSGFQPQHF
TRBJ1-3,few,TRBV5-1,.,TGCGCCAGCGGGTCAGGGGAAAAGGGAAACACCATATATTTT,CASGSGEKGNTIYF
TRBJ2-3,once,TRBV7-3,TRBD1,TGTGCCAGCAGCCCCACGGGGACAGGGGCCACAGATACGCAGTATTTT,CASSPTGTGATDTQYF
TRBJ1-2,few,TRBV29-1,.,TGCAGCGTCCCCGTCCCCCCAGGCCATGGCTATGGCTACACCTTC,CSVPVPPGHGYGYTF
TRBJ2-6,.,TRBV2,.,TGTGCCAGCAGAAATATCCCTGGGGCCAACGTCCTGACTTTC,CASRNIPGANVLTF
TRBJ1-2,.,TRBV10-3,TRBD1,TGTGCCATCAGTGGACAGGGGGATTCTTTTAACTATGGCTACACCTTC,CAISGQGDSFNYGYTF
TRBJ1-3,.,TRBV15,.,TGTGCCACCAGCAGAGTCAGGATGCGGACCGCTGGAAACACCATATATTTT,CATSRVRMRTAGNTIYF
TRBJ1-5,.,TRBV6-1,TRBD1,TGTGCCAGCAGTGAAGTGACAGGGGCCAATCAGCCCCAGCATTTT,CASSEVTGANQPQHF
TRBJ1-5,.,TRBV27,.,TGTGCCAGCAGTTTAATCTTTCGGGCAGGCAATCAGCCCCAGCATTTT,CASSLIFRAGNQPQHF
TRBJ1-1,.,TRBV19,TRBD1,TGTGCCAGTAGGCAGACAGGGGAGGGAACTGAAGCTTTCTTT,CASRQTGEGTEAFF
TRBJ2-1,.,TRBV7-8,.,TGTGCCAGCAGCTCCTCAAGGAAGGGACTCTACAATGAGCAGTTCTTC,CASSSSRKGLYNEQFF
TRBJ2-7,.,TRBV28,TRBD1,TGTGCCAGCAATTTTCCGGACAGGGACCACGAGCAGTACTTC,CASNFPDRDHEQYF
TRBJ2-1,.,TRBV3-1/TRBV3-2,TRBD2,TGTGCCAGCAGCTTCCTAGCGGGAGGGCGGGACAATGAGCAGTTCTTC,CASSFLAGGRDNEQFF
TRBJ1-5,.,TRBV2,TRBD1,TGTGCCAGCAGTCCATTGACAGGGGGCGGGCAGCCCCAGCATTTT,CASSPLTGGGQPQHF
TRBJ2-6,.,TRBV19,.,TGTGCCAGTCTCCCGGGACACTTCTCTGGGGCCAACGTCCTGACTTTC,CASLPGHFSGANVLTF
TRBJ2-7,.,TRBV6-5,TRBD2,TGTGCCAGCAGTCCGACTAGCGCCTACTACGAGCAGTACTTC,CASSPTSAYYEQYF
TRBJ2-5,once,TRBV4-1,.,TGCGCCAGCAGCCCGGGCGTGGGACGAGAGACCCAGTACTTC,CASSPGVGRETQYF
TRBJ1-5,once,TRBV7-2,.,TGTGCCAGCAGCTTTGGGATTCAGCCCCAGCATTTT,CASSFGIQPQHF
TRBJ2-3,.,TRBV2,.,TGTGCCAGCAGTGAGGGGGGGCGCACAGATACGCAGTATTTT,CASSEGGRTDTQYF
TRBJ1-2,once,TRBV29-1,.,TGCAGCACTGAGGGCTACACCTTC,CSTEGYTF
TRBJ2-5,.,TRBV9,TRBD2,TGTGCCAGCAGCGTTACTCCGGGACTACAAGAGACCCAGTACTTC,CASSVTPGLQETQYF
TRBJ1-2,few,TRBV9,.,TGTGCCAGCAGACGCCGGGGACAACCTTCGGATGGCTACACCTTC,CASRRRGQPSDGYTF
TRBJ2-7,.,TRBV9,.,TGTGCCAGCAGCGTGGCGGCGGGCCCCTACGAGCAGTACTTC,CASSVAAGPYEQYF